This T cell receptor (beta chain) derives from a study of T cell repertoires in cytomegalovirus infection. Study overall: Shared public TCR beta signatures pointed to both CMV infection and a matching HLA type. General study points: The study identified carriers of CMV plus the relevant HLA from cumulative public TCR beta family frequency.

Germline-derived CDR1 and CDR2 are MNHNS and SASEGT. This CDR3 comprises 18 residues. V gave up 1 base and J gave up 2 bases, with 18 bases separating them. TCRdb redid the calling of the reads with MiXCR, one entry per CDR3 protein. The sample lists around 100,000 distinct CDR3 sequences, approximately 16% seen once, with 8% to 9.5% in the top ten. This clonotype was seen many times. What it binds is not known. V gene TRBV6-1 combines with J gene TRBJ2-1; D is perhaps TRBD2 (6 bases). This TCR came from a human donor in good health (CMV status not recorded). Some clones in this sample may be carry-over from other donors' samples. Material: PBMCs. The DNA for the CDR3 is TGTGCCAGCAGTGAAGGATCCCCTACGGGGGACGCCTACAATGAGCAGTTCTTC. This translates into CASSEGSPTGDAYNEQFF.